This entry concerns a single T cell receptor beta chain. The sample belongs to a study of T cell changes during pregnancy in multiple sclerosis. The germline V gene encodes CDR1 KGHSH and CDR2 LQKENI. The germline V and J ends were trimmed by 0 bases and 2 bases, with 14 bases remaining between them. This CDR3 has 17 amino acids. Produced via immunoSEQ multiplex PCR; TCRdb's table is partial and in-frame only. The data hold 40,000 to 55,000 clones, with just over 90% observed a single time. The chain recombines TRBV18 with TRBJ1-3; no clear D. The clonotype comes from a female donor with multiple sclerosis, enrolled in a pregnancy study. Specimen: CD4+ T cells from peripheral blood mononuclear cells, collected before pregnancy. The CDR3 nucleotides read TGTGCCAGCTCACCACCGAGGGCCGGTGCGACTGGAAACACCATATATTTT. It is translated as CASSPPRAGATGNTIYF.